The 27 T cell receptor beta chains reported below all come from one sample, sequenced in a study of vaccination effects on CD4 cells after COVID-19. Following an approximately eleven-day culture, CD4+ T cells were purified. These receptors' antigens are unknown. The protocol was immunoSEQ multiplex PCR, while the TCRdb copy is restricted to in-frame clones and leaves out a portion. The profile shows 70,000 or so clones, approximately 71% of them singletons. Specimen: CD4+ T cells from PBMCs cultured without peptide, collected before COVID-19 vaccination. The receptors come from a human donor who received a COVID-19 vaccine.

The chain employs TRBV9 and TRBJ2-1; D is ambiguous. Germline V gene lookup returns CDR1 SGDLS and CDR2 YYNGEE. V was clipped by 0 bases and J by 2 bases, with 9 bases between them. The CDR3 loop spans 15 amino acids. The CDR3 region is CASSVDGGAYNEQFF. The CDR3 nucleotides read TGTGCCAGCAGCGTAGACGGCGGCGCCTACAATGAGCAGTTCTTC. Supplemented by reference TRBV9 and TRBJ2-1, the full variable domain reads DSGVTQTPKHLITATGQRVTLRCSPRSGDLSVYWYQQSLDQGLQFLIQYYNGEERAKGNILERFSAQQFPDLHSELNLSSLELGDSALYFCASSVDGGAYNEQFFGPGTRLTVL.

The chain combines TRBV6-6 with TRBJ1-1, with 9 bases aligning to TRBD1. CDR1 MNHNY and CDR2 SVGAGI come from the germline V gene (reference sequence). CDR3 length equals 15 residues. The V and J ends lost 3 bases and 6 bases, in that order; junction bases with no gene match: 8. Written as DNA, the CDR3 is TGTGCCAGCAGTTATACAGGGGGCCCATCCGCTGAAGCTTTCTTT. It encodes CASSYTGGPSAEAFF.

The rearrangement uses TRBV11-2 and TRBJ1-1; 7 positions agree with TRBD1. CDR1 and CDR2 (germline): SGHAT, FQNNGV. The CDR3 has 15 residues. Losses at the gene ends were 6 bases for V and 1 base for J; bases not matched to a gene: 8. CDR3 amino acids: CASRVPGQRNTEAFF. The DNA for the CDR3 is TGTGCCAGCAGAGTGCCGGGACAGCGGAACACTGAAGCTTTCTTT. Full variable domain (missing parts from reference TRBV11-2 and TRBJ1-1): EAGVAQSPRYKIIEKRQSVAFWCNPISGHATLYWYQQILGQGPKLLIQFQNNGVVDDSQLPKDRFSAERLKGVDSTLKIQPAKLEDSAVYLCASRVPGQRNTEAFFGQGTRLTVV.

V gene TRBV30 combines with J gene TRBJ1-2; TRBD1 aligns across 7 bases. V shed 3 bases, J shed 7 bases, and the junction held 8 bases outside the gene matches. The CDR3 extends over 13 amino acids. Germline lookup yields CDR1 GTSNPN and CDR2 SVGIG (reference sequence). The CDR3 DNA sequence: TGTGCCTGGAGACCGGGACAGTCGAGTGGCTACACCTTC. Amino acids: CAWRPGQSSGYTF.

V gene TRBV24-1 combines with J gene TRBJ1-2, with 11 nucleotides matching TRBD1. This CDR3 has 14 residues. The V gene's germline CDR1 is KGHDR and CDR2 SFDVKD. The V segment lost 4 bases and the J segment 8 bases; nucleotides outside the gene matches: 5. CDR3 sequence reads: CATSDAGTGGGYTF. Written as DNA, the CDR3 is TGTGCCACCAGTGACGCCGGGACAGGGGGAGGCTACACCTTC.

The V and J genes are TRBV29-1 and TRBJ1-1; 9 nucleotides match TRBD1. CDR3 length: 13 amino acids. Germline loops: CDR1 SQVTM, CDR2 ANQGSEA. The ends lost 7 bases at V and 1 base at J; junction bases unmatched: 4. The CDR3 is CSAAGQGNTEAFF. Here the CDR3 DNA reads TGCAGCGCTGCGGGACAGGGGAACACTGAAGCTTTCTTT.

The CDR3 sequence is CATSDETSGGQETQYF. The DNA of the CDR3 is TGTGCCACCAGTGATGAGACTAGCGGGGGTCAAGAGACCCAGTACTTC. The chain employs TRBV24-1 and TRBJ2-5; 12 bases map to TRBD2. V lost 3 bases and J lost 2; bases outside the gene matches: 3. The length of the CDR3 is 16 residues. The V gene's germline CDR1 is KGHDR and CDR2 SFDVKD.

The DNA of the CDR3 is TGTGCCAGCAGCGTCTCATCCACTAGGGGAGGACGAGAGACCCAGTACTTC. Translation: CASSVSSTRGGRETQYF. The chain combines TRBV7-7 with TRBJ2-5, with a weak D call TRBD2 (6 bases). This CDR3 is 17 amino acids long. V lost 5 bases and J lost 4, with 23 bases in between. Per germline, CDR1 SSHAT and CDR2 FNYEAQ (reference sequence).

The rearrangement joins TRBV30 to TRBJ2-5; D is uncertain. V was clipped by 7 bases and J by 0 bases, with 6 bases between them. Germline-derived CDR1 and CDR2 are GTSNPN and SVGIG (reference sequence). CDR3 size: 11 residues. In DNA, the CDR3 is TGTGCCTACTCTTACCAAGAGACCCAGTACTTC. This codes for CAYSYQETQYF.

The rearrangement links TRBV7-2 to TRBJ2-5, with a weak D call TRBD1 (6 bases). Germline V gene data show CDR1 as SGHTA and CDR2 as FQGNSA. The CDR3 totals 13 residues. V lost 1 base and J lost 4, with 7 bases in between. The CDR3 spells CASSLGRGETQYF. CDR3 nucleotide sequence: TGTGCCAGCAGCTTAGGCAGGGGAGAGACCCAGTACTTC.

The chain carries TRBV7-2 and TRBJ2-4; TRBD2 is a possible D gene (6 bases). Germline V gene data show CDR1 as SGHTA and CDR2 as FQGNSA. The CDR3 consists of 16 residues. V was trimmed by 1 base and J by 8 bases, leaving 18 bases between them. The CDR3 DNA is TGTGCCAGCAGCTTAGAATCCAGCCCCGGAGGGTACATTCAGTACTTC. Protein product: CASSLESSPGGYIQYF. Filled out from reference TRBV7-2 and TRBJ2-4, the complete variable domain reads GAGVSQSPSNKVTEKGKDVELRCDPISGHTALYWYRQSLGQGLEFLIYFQGNSAPDKSGLPSDRFSAERTGGSVSTLTIQRTQQEDSAVYLCASSLESSPGGYIQYFGAGTRLSVL.

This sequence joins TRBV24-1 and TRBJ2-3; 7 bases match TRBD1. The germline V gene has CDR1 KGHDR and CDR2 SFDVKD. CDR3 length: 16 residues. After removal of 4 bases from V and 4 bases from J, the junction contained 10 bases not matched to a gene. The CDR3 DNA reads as TGTGCCACCAGTGAAGACAGGGTTGGGGGCCCAGATACGCAGTATTTT. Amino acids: CATSEDRVGGPDTQYF.

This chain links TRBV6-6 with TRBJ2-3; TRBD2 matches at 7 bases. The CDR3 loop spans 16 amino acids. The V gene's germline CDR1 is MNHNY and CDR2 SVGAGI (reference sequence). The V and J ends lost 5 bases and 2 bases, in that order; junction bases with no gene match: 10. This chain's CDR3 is CASSPLGSGYTDTQYF. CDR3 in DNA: TGTGCCAGCAGTCCTTTGGGTAGCGGGTACACAGATACGCAGTATTTT.

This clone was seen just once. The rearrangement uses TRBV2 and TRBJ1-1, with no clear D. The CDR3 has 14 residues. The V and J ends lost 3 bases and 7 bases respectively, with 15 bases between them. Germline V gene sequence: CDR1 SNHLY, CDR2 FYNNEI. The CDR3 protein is CASSDRRGNGEAFF. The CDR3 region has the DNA TGTGCCAGCAGTGACCGTCGAGGGAACGGTGAAGCTTTCTTT.

CDR3 nucleotides: TGCGCCAGCAGCACCACAGGGGGTGGGACTGAAGCTTTCTTT. Translated, it gives CASSTTGGGTEAFF. The V gene is TRBV5-1, the J gene TRBJ1-1, with 8 positions matching TRBD1. V trimming: 4 bases; J trimming: 5 bases; junction bases outside the gene matches: 7. Per germline, CDR1 SGHRS and CDR2 YFSETQ. This CDR3 has 14 amino acids.

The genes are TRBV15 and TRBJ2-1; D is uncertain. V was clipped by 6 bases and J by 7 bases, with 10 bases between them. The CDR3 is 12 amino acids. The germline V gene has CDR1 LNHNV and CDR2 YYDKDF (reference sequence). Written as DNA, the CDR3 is TGTGCCACCAGTCGACGCGATAATGAGCAGTTCTTC. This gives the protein CATSRRDNEQFF.

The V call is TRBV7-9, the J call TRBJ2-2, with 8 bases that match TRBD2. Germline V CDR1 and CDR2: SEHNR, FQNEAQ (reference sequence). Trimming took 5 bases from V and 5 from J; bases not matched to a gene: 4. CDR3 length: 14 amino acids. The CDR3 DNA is TGTGCCAGCAGCCGCTCGGGGGGGACCGGGGAGCTGTTTTTT. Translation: CASSRSGGTGELFF.

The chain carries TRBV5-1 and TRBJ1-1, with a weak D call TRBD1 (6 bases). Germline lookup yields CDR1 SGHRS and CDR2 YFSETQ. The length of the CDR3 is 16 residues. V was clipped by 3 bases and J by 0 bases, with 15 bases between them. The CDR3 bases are TGCGCCAGCAGCTCAGCCGGGACACGTATGAACACTGAAGCTTTCTTT. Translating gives CASSSAGTRMNTEAFF.

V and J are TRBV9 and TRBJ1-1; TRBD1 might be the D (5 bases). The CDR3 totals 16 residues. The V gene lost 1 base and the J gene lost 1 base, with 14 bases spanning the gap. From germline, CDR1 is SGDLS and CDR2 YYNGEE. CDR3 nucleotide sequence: TGTGCCAGCAGCGTACAGGGAAGTCTTCAGAACACTGAAGCTTTCTTT. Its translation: CASSVQGSLQNTEAFF. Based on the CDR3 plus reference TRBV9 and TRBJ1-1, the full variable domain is DSGVTQTPKHLITATGQRVTLRCSPRSGDLSVYWYQQSLDQGLQFLIQYYNGEERAKGNILERFSAQQFPDLHSELNLSSLELGDSALYFCASSVQGSLQNTEAFFGQGTRLTVV.

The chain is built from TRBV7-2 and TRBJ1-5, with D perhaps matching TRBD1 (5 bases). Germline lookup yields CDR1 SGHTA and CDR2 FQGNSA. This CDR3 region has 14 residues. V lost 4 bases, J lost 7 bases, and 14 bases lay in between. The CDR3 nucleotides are TGTGCCAGCAGCTCGGACACAAACGCCCAGCCCCAGCATTTT. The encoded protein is CASSSDTNAQPQHF. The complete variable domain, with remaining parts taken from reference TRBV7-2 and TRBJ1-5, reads GAGVSQSPSNKVTEKGKDVELRCDPISGHTALYWYRQSLGQGLEFLIYFQGNSAPDKSGLPSDRFSAERTGGSVSTLTIQRTQQEDSAVYLCASSSDTNAQPQHFGDGTRLSIL.

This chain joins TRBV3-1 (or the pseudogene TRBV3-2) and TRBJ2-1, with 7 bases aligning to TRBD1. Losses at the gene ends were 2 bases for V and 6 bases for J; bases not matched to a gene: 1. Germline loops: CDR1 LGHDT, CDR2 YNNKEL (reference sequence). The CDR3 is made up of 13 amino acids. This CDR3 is CASSQNRGNEQFF. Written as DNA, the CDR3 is TGTGCCAGCAGCCAAAACAGGGGCAATGAGCAGTTCTTC.

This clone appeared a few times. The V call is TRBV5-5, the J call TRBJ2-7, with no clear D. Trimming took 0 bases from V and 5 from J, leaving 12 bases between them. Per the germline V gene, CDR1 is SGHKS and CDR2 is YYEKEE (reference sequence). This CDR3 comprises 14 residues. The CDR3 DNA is TGTGCCAGCAGCTTGGAGTTGTCGGGCCACGAGCAGTACGTC. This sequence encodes CASSLELSGHEQYV.

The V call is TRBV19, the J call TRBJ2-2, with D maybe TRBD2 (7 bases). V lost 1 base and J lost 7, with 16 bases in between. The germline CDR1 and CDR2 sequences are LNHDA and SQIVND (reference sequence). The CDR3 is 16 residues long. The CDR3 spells CASSIGLGGPNGELFF. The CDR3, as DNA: TGTGCCAGTAGTATAGGCCTGGGGGGGCCTAACGGGGAGCTGTTTTTT.

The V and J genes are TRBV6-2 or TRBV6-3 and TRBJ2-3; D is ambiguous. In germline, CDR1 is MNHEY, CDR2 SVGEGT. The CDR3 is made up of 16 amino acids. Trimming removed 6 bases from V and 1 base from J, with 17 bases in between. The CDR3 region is CASSHLPLPGTDTQYF. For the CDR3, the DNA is TGTGCCAGCAGCCACTTACCCTTACCAGGCACAGATACGCAGTATTTT.

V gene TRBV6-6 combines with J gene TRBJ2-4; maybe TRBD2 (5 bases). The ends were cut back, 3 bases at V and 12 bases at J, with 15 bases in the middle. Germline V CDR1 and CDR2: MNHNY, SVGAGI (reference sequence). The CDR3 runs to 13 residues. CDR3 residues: CASSYDTIGDQYF. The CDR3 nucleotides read TGTGCCAGCAGTTATGACACAATCGGGGATCAGTACTTC.

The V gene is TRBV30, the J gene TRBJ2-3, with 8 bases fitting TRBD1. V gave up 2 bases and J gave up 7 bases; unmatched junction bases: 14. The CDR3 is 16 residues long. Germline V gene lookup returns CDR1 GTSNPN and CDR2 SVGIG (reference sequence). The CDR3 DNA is TGTGCCTGGAGTCTTGGTATCAGGGGGCCGGGGAATACGCAGTATTTT. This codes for CAWSLGIRGPGNTQYF.

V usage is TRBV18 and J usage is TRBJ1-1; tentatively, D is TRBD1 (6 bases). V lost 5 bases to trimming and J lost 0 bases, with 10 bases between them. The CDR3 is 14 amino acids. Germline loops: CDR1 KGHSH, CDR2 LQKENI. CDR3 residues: CASSARDMNTEAFF. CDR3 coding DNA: TGTGCCAGCTCAGCACGGGACATGAACACTGAAGCTTTCTTT.